Listed below are T cell receptor beta chains from one sample, sequenced in a study of T cell responses to AZD1222 COVID-19 vaccine. Repertoires were generated with immunoSEQ multiplex PCR, while TCRdb's copy carries only in-frame clones and drops some. The table includes 200,000 or so clones, around 87% detected once. The source was peripheral blood, collected on day 0 of MenACWY control vaccination. These receptors were obtained from an adult in good health. The conserved cysteine and the conserved F or W are not part of the CDR3 here. The order of the fields is V gene, clone size, J gene, CDR3 length, CDR3 protein. Not every row has a clone size; where given, it reads once, few, many or a size class.

>TRBV7-2|-|TRBJ2-3|14
ASTPPGTLAADTQY
>TRBV29-1|-|TRBJ2-1|10
SGTAGLGEQF
>TRBV6-6|-|TRBJ1-2|9
ASWANYGYT
>TRBV3-1/TRBV3-2|-|TRBJ1-2|12
ASSQTSGNYGYT
>TRBV19|few|TRBJ2-7|11
ASRVSGLYEQY
>TRBV6-2/TRBV6-3|few|TRBJ2-1|16
ASSYSVLAGDGRNEQF
>TRBV6-2/TRBV6-3|-|TRBJ1-5|12
ASSYSSGNQPQH
>TRBV7-2|few|TRBJ2-2|17
ASRRDGRVRTTNTGELF
>TRBV6-1|-|TRBJ2-7|12
ASSPGQGLYEQY
>TRBV27|once|TRBJ2-7|12
ASSLAGGRHEQY
>TRBV6-5|-|TRBJ2-1|12
ATRPQRTGNEQF
>TRBV2|-|TRBJ1-4|13
ASSPRGRGNEKLF
>TRBV5-1|-|TRBJ1-3|14
ASSLPDRNSGNTIY
>TRBV2|once|TRBJ2-7|10
ASRSRGDEQY
>TRBV3-1/TRBV3-2|-|TRBJ1-2|14
ASSQDRQGRDHGYT
>TRBV30|-|TRBJ2-2|11
AWSPGGSGELF
>TRBV29-1|-|TRBJ2-1|10
SVGRESDEQF
>TRBV7-9|-|TRBJ2-7|11
ASSYGQGREQY
>TRBV27|-|TRBJ1-2|14
ASSPLLTDPNYGYT
>TRBV11-1|-|TRBJ2-7|10
ASTSGGYEQY
>TRBV28|-|TRBJ2-5|16
ASSLLLAGGPAQETQY
>TRBV28|-|TRBJ1-2|11
ASRSGPGYGYT